The 5 T cell receptor beta chains listed next were all sequenced from one sample in a study of cytomegalovirus exposure and HLA in healthy donors. 13 Jbeta primers and 60 Vbeta primers were used for the PCR. Clones were sequenced by immunoSEQ multiplex PCR, and TCRdb holds only the in-frame ones, with some missing. The profile covers approximately 100,000 clones, with less than 75% appearing a single time and roughly a tenth taken by the ten largest. Input material: PBMCs. The receptors were sampled from a man aged 35 to 55 in good health and CMV-seropositive.

The chain employs TRBV29-1 and TRBJ2-7, with 9 nucleotides matching TRBD2. The CDR3 spans 12 residues. The V segment lost 6 bases and the J segment 1 base; nucleotides outside the gene matches: 1. The germline V gene has CDR1 SQVTM and CDR2 ANQGSEA. The CDR3, as DNA: TGCAGCGTCACTAGCGGGTCCTACGAGCAGTACTTC. It codes for CSVTSGSYEQYF.

The chain joins TRBV2 to TRBJ1-3; a possible D gene is TRBD1 (6 bases). This CDR3 spans 15 amino acids. Between the trimmed V and J ends, which lost 6 bases and 1 base, there was a span of 13 bases. CDR1 and CDR2 (germline): SNHLY, FYNNEI. The CDR3 coding sequence is TGTGCCAGCAGAGCGGGACATAATTCTGGAAACACCATATATTTT. Translation gives CASRAGHNSGNTIYF.

The chain joins TRBV19 to TRBJ2-7; D might be TRBD1 (5 bases). Germline CDR1 and CDR2: LNHDA and SQIVND (reference sequence). The germline V and J ends were trimmed by 3 bases and 1 base, with 10 bases remaining between them. The CDR3 is 14 residues long. The CDR3 spells CASSISTESYEQYF. The CDR3 nucleotides are TGTGCCAGTAGTATTTCGACAGAGTCCTACGAGCAGTACTTC.

This clone turned up a few times. The V gene is TRBV5-1, the J gene TRBJ1-2; TRBD1 matches at 7 bases. The CDR3 has 12 residues. The V gene's germline CDR1 is SGHRS and CDR2 YFSETQ. V trimming: 3 bases; J trimming: 4 bases; junction bases outside the gene matches: 0. The DNA of the CDR3 is TGCGCCAGCAGCTCAGGGGGCTATGGCTACACCTTC. The encoded protein is CASSSGGYGYTF.

The chain recombines TRBV6-5 with TRBJ2-3; D gene ambiguous. The CDR3 totals 13 residues. The germline V and J ends were trimmed by 5 bases and 5 bases, with 11 bases remaining between them. Germline loops: CDR1 MNHEY, CDR2 SVGAGI. CDR3 region: CASSPVLIDTQYF. Written as DNA, the CDR3 is TGTGCCAGCAGTCCCGTCCTAATAGATACGCAGTATTTT.